This T cell receptor (beta chain) stems from a study of sequential checkpoint blockade in melanoma. Study in general: First-line arms were nivolumab then ipilimumab, or the reverse, randomized 1:1. After both sequences, patients received maintenance nivolumab.

The germline V and J ends were trimmed by 7 bases and 14 bases, with 23 bases remaining between them. Per the germline V gene, CDR1 is SEHNR and CDR2 is FQNEAQ (reference sequence). This CDR3 is built from 14 residues. The method was immunoSEQ multiplex PCR; TCRdb's version includes in-frame clones alone and lacks a portion of them. The profile shows about 6,100 clones, around 53% of them singletons. The treatment here: randomized to nivolumab then ipilimumab (arm A) or the reverse (arm B). DNA-damaging chemotherapy had not been given to any patient beforehand. Live CD3+CD8+ CD19− CD56− cells were sorted from PBMCs.

This sequence was found in a human donor with melanoma. The chain carries TRBV7-9 and TRBJ2-2, with D hard to call. This specimen was CD8+ T cells sorted from blood (inferred from file names), taken from a patient given nivolumab and ipilimumab in sequence. The CDR3 region is CASNPMSSLPGLFF. CDR3 in DNA: TGTGCCAGCAACCCAATGTCGTCTCTCCCCGGTCTGTTTTTT. Full variable domain (remainder filled in from reference TRBV7-9 and TRBJ2-2): DTGVSQNPRHKITKRGQNVTFRCDPISEHNRLYWYRQTLGQGPEFLTYFQNEAQLEKSRLLSDRFSAERPKGSFSTLEIQRTEQGDSAMYLCASNPMSSLPGLFFGEGSRLTVL.